This T cell receptor (beta chain) was found in a study of T cell responses to AZD1222 COVID-19 vaccine. The protocol was immunoSEQ multiplex PCR, while the TCRdb copy is restricted to in-frame clones and leaves out a portion. The sample consists of about 140,000 clones, approximately 90% of them appearing once. Germline loops: CDR1 SSHAT, CDR2 FNYEAQ (reference sequence). V gave up 4 bases and J gave up 8 bases; unmatched junction bases: 2. The CDR3 totals 13 residues. V gene TRBV7-7 combines with J gene TRBJ1-6, with 7 bases that match TRBD1. This TCR derives from an adult in good health. The source material was peripheral blood, sampled on day 0 of AZD1222 vaccination. In DNA, the CDR3 is TGTGCCAGCAGCTCCGACAGGGATTCACCCCTCCACTTT. Translation gives CASSSDRDSPLHF.